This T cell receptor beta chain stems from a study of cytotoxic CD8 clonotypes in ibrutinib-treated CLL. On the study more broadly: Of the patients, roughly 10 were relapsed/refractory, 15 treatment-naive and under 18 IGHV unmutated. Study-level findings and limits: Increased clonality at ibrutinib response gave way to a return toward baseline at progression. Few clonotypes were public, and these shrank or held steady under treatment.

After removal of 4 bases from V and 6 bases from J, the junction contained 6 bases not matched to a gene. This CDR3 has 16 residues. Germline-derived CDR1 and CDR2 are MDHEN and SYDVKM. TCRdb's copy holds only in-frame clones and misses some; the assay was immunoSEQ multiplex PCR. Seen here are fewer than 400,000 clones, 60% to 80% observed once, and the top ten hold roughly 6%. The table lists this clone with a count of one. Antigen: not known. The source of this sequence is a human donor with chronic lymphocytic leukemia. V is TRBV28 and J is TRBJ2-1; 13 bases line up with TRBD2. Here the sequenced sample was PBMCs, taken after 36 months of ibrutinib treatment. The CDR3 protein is CASSSPGLAGFNEQFF. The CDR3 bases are TGTGCCAGCAGTTCCCCGGGACTAGCGGGGTTCAATGAGCAGTTCTTC.